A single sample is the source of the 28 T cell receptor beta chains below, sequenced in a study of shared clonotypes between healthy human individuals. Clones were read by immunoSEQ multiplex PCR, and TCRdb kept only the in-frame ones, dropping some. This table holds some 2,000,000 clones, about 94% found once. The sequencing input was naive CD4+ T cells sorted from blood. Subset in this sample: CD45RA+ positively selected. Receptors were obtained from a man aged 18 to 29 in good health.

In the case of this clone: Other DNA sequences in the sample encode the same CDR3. CDR3 sequence: CAWSVLSDTQYF. DNA of the CDR3: TGTGCCTGGAGTGTACTATCAGATACGCAGTATTTT. The chain links TRBV30 to TRBJ2-3; D gene uncertain. The CDR3 extends over 12 amino acids. Germline loops: CDR1 GTSNPN, CDR2 SVGIG (reference sequence). The V end lost 0 bases, the J end lost 4 bases, and 5 bases lay between the germline ends. The full variable domain, its missing parts supplied by reference TRBV30 and TRBJ2-3, is SQTIHQWPATLVQPVGSPLSLECTVEGTSNPNLYWYRQAAGRGLQLLFYSVGIGQISSEVPQNLSASRPQDRQFILSSKKLLLSDSGFYLCAWSVLSDTQYFGPGTRLTVL.

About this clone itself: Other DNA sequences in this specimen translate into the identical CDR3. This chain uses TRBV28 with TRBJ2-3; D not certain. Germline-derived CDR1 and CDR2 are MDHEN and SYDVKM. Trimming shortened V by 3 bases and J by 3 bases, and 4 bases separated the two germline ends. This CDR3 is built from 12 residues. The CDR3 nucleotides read TGTGCCAGCAGTTTGCAGACAGATACGCAGTATTTT. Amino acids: CASSLQTDTQYF.

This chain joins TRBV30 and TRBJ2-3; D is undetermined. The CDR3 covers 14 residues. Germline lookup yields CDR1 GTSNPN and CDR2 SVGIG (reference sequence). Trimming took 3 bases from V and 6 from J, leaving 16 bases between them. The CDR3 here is CAWSRGTISDTQYF. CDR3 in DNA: TGTGCCTGGAGCAGAGGAACTATTTCCGATACGCAGTATTTT. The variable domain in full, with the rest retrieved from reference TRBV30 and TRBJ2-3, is SQTIHQWPATLVQPVGSPLSLECTVEGTSNPNLYWYRQAAGRGLQLLFYSVGIGQISSEVPQNLSASRPQDRQFILSSKKLLLSDSGFYLCAWSRGTISDTQYFGPGTRLTVL.

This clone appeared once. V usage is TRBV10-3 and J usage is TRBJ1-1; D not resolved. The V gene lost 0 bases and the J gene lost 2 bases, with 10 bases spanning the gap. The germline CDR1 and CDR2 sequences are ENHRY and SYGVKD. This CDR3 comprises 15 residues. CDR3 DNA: TGTGCCATCAGTGAGTCGCGGGATTTTAACACTGAAGCTTTCTTT. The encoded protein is CAISESRDFNTEAFF.

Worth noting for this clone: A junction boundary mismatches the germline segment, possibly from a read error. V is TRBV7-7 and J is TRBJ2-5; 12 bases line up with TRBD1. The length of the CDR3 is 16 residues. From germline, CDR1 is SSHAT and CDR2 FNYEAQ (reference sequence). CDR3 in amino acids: CASSSGTGGAVETQYF. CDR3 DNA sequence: TGTGCTAGCAGCTCCGGGACAGGGGGCGCGGTAGAGACCCAGTACTTC. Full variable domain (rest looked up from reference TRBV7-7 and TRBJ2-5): GAGVSQSPRYKVTKRGQDVTLRCDPISSHATLYWYQQALGQGPEFLTYFNYEAQPDKSGLPSDRFSAERPEGSISTLTIQRTEQRDSAMYRCASSSGTGGAVETQYFGPGTRLLVL.

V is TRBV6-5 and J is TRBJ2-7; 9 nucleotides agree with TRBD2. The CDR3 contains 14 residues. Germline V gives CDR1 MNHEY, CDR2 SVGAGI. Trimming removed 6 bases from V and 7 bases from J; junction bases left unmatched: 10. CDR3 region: CASRGLAGDREQYF. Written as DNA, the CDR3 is TGTGCCAGCAGGGGGTTAGCGGGAGACCGGGAGCAGTACTTC.

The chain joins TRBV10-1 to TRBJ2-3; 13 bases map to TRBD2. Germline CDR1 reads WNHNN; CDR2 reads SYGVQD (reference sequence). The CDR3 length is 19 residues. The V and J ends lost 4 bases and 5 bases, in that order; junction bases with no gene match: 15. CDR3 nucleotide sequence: TGCGCCAGCAGTGCTTCCCGGACTAGCGGGAGAACAGGGGTAGATACGCAGTATTTT. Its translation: CASSASRTSGRTGVDTQYF.

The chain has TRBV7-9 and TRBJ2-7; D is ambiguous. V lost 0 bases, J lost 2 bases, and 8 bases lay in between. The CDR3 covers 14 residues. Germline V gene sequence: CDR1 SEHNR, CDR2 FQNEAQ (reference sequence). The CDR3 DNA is TGTGCCAGCAGCTTAGCGGGTCAGGCCTACGAGCAGTACTTC. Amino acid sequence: CASSLAGQAYEQYF. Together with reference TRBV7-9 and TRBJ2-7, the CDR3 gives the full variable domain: DTGVSQNPRHKITKRGQNVTFRCDPISEHNRLYWYRQTLGQGPEFLTYFQNEAQLEKSRLLSDRFSAERPKGSFSTLEIQRTEQGDSAMYLCASSLAGQAYEQYFGPGTRLTVT.

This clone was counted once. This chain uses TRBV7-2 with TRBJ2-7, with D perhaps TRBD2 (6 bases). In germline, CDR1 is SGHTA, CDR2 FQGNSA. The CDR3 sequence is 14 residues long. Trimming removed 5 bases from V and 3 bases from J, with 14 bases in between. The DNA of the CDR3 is TGTGCCAGCAGCGTCGCTAGCGTAAACTACGAGCAGTACTTC. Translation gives CASSVASVNYEQYF.

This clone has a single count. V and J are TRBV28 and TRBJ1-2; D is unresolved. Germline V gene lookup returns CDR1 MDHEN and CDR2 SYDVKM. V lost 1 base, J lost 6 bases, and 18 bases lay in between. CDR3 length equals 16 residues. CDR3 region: CASSLSVPGRWDGYTF. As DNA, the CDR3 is TGTGCCAGCAGTTTATCCGTACCCGGGAGGTGGGATGGCTACACCTTC.

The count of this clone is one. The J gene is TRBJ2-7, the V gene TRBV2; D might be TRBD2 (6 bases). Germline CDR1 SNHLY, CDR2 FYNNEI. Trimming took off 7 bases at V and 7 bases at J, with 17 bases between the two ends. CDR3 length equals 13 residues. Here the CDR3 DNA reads TGTGCCAGCACCCGACTAGGGGTTGGAGAGCAGTACTTC. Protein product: CASTRLGVGEQYF. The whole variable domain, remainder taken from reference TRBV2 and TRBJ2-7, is EPEVTQTPSHQVTQMGQEVILRCVPISNHLYFYWYRQILGQKVEFLVSFYNNEISEKSEIFDDQFSVERPDGSNFTLKIRSTKLEDSAMYFCASTRLGVGEQYFGPGTRLTVT.

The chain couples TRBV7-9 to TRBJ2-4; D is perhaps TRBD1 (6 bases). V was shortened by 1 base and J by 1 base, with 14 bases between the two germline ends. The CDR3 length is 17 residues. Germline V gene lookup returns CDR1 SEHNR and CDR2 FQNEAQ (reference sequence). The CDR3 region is CASSLGGQGPAKNIQYF. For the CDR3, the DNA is TGTGCCAGCAGCTTAGGGGGACAAGGCCCCGCCAAAAACATTCAGTACTTC.

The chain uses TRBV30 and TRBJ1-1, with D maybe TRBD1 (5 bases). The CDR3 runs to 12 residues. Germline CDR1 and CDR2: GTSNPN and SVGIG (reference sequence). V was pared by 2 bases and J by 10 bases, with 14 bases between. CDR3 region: CAWSKSGDVAFF. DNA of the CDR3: TGTGCCTGGAGTAAGTCGGGGGATGTAGCTTTCTTT.

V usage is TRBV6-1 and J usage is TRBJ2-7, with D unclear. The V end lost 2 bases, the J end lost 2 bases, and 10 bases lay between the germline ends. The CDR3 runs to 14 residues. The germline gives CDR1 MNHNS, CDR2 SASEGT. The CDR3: CASSEYPATYEQYF. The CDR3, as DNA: TGTGCCAGCAGTGAATACCCAGCAACCTACGAGCAGTACTTC.

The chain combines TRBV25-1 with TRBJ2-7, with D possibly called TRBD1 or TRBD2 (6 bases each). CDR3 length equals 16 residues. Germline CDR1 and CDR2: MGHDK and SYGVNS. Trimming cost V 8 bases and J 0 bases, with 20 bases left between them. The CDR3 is CASLCTGHGSSYEQYF. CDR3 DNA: TGTGCCAGCCTTTGTACAGGGCACGGGAGCTCCTACGAGCAGTACTTC.

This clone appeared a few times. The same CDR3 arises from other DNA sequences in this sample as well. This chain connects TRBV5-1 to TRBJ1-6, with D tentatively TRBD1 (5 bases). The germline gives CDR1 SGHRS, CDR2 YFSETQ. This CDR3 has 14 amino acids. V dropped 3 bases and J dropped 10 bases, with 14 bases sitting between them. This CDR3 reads CASSSGTGDSPLHF. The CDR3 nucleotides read TGCGCCAGCAGCTCCGGGACCGGGGACTCACCCCTCCACTTT.

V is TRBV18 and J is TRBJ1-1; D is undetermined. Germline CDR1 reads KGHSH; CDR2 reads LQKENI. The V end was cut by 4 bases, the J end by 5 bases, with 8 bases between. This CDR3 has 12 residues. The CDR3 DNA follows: TGTGCCAGCTCACGCTCCGGGACTGAAGCTTTCTTT. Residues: CASSRSGTEAFF.

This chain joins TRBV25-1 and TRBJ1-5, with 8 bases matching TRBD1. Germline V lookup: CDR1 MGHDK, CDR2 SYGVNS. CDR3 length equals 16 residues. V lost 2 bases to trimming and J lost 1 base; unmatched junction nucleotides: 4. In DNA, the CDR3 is TGTGCCAGCAGTGAAGGGACAGGAGGGAGCAATCAGCCCCAGCATTTT. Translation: CASSEGTGGSNQPQHF.

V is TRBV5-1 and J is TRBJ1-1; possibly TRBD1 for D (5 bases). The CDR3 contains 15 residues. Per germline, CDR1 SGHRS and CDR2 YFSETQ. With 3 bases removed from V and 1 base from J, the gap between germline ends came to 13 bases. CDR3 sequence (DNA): TGCGCCAGCAGCTCTAACTTGGGGGGGAACACTGAAGCTTTCTTT. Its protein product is CASSSNLGGNTEAFF.

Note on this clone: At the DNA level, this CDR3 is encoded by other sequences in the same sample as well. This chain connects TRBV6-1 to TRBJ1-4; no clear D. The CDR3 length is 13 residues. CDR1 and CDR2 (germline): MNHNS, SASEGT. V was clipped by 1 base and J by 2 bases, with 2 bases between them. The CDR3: CASSEGTNEKLFF. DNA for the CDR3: TGTGCCAGCAGTGAAGGTACTAATGAAAAACTGTTTTTT.

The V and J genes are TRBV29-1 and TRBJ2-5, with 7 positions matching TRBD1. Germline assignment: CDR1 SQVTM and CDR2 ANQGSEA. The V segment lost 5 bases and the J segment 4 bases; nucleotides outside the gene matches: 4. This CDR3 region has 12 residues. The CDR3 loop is CSVRTGAETQYF. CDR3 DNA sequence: TGCAGCGTTCGAACAGGGGCAGAGACCCAGTACTTC.

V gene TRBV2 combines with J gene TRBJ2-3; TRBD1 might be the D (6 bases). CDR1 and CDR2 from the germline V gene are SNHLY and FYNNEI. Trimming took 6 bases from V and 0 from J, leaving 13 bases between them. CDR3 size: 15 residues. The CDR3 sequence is CASRQGLGSTDTQYF. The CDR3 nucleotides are TGTGCCAGCAGACAGGGCCTAGGGAGCACAGATACGCAGTATTTT.

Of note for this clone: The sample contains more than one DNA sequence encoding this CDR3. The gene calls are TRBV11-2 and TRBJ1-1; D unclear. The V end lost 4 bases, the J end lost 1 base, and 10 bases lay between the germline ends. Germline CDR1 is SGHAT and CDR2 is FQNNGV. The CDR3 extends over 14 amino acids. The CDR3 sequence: CASSSTAGNTEAFF. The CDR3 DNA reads TGTGCCAGCAGCTCTACAGCGGGGAACACTGAAGCTTTCTTT.

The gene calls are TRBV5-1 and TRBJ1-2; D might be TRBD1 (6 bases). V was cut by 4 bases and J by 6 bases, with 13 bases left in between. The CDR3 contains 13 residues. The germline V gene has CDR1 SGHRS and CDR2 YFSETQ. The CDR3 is CASSRQDRNGYTF. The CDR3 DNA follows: TGCGCCAGCAGCCGACAGGATCGGAATGGCTACACCTTC.

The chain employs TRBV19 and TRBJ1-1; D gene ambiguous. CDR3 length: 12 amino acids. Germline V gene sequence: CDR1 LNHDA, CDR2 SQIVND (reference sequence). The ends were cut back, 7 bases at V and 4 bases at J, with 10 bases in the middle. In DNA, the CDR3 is TGTGCCAGTATTCAAGGGAGCACTGAAGCTTTCTTT. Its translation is CASIQGSTEAFF.

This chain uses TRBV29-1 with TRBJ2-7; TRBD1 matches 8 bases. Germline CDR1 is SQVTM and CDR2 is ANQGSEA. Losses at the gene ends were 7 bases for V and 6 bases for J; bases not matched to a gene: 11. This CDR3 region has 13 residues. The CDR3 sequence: CSGDRGTEGEQYF. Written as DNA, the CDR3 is TGCAGCGGAGACAGGGGAACGGAGGGCGAGCAGTACTTC.

The CDR3 DNA sequence: TGTGCCAGCTCCTCGCGCAGCGGGGGGGAGACTGAGCAGTTCTTC. This codes for CASSSRSGGETEQFF. The chain uses TRBV18 and TRBJ2-1; 10 nucleotides align to TRBD2. V trimming: 6 bases; J trimming: 9 bases; junction bases outside the gene matches: 11. Per germline, CDR1 KGHSH and CDR2 LQKENI. The CDR3 has 15 amino acids.

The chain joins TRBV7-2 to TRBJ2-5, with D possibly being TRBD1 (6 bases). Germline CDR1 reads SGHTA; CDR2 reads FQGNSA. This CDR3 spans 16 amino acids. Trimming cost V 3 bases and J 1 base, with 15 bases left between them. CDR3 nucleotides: TGTGCCAGCAGCTTGTCCCCCTCCAGGGGCCAAGAGACCCAGTACTTC. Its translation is CASSLSPSRGQETQYF.